This T cell receptor (beta chain) was recovered during a study of blood T cell repertoires in COVID-19. Turning to the study itself: Donors in the United States, Italy and Spain gave samples during acute or convalescent COVID-19.

V was clipped by 5 bases and J by 4 bases, with 21 bases between them. Germline lookup yields CDR1 SGHNT and CDR2 YYREEE (reference sequence). CDR3 length: 16 residues. The assay was immunoSEQ multiplex PCR, and TCRdb's table has in-frame clones only and misses some. The table has 300,000 to 350,000 clones, approximately 83% seen once; the top ten hold around 2.1%. This clonotype was sampled from a man aged 25 to 40 who had recovered from COVID-19. J is TRBJ1-2 and V is TRBV5-4; possibly TRBD1 for D (6 bases). The sequencing sample was made of PBMCs or T cells enriched from blood (not recorded which). CDR3 in amino acids: CASRTTQQGFGYGYTF. The CDR3 DNA reads as TGTGCCAGCAGGACTACCCAACAGGGATTTGGCTATGGCTACACCTTC. The entire variable domain, with the rest obtained from reference TRBV5-4 and TRBJ1-2, is as follows: ETGVTQSPTHLIKTRGQQVTLRCSSQSGHNTVSWYQQALGQGPQFIFQYYREEENGRGNFPPRFSGLQFPNYSSELNVNALELDDSALYLCASRTTQQGFGYGYTFGSGTRLTVV.